This TCR beta chain was captured by sequencing in a study of shared clonotypes between healthy human individuals. Germline V gene sequence: CDR1 MDHEN, CDR2 SYDVKM. The CDR3 is made up of 16 amino acids. V lost 7 bases to trimming and J lost 0 bases, with 16 bases between them. The repertoire was sequenced with immunoSEQ multiplex PCR; TCRdb's copy has only in-frame clones and lacks some. The sample carries about 710,000 clones, approximately 77% recorded once. The rearrangement uses TRBV28 and TRBJ2-4; possibly TRBD1 or TRBD2 for D (5 bases each). The source is a woman aged 25-40 years in good health. Sample: memory CD4+ T cells sorted from blood. As to subset: CD45RA-negative fraction. As DNA, the CDR3 is TGTGCCAGCAATACGCCGGGACCTCTAGCCAAAAACATTCAGTACTTC. As protein: CASNTPGPLAKNIQYF.